Each of the 24 T cell receptor beta chains below was sequenced from the same sample in a study of shared clonotypes between healthy human individuals. The repertoire was sequenced with immunoSEQ multiplex PCR; TCRdb's copy has only in-frame clones and lacks some. The table records about 2.4 million clones, more than 80% of them present only once. The source material was naive CD4+ T cells sorted from blood. Subset in this sample: CD45RA+ positively selected. All receptors derive from a man aged 18 to 30 in good health.

The chain joins TRBV19 to TRBJ2-1; tentatively, D is TRBD2 (6 bases). Trimming left V 5 bases short and J 3 bases short, with 14 bases between. The CDR3 length is 15 residues. Germline CDR1 and CDR2: LNHDA and SQIVND (reference sequence). CDR3 sequence: CASSSLRDFYNEQFF. For the CDR3, the DNA is TGTGCCAGTAGTTCTTTACGGGACTTCTACAATGAGCAGTTCTTC.

CDR3 in amino acids: CASSPYRDRGTEAFF. CDR3 nucleotides: TGTGCCAGCAGTCCATACCGGGACAGGGGAACTGAAGCTTTCTTT. The gene calls are TRBV27 and TRBJ1-1, with 10 bases that match TRBD1. V was pared by 5 bases and J by 5 bases, with 8 bases of the junction left unmatched. CDR3 size: 15 residues. The germline CDR1 and CDR2 sequences are MNHEY and SMNVEV (reference sequence).

The CDR3 loop is CASSPGTSGVNEQYF. The CDR3 DNA follows: TGTGCCAGCTCACCCGGGACTAGCGGGGTCAACGAGCAGTACTTC. The chain joins TRBV18 to TRBJ2-7; 13 bases line up with TRBD2. V shed 3 bases, J shed 5 bases, and the junction held 4 bases outside the gene matches. The CDR3 totals 15 residues. Per germline, CDR1 KGHSH and CDR2 LQKENI.

This clone was observed a single time. The chain couples TRBV5-6 to TRBJ1-1; D is ambiguous. The V and J ends lost 2 bases and 5 bases respectively, with 19 bases between them. This CDR3 contains 16 residues. In germline, CDR1 is SGHDT, CDR2 YYEEEE. CDR3 sequence: CASSFRNTFMRTEAFF. The CDR3 DNA is TGTGCCAGCAGCTTCCGCAACACCTTCATGAGGACTGAAGCTTTCTTT.

The chain uses TRBV7-2 and TRBJ2-4; a weak D match, TRBD2 (5 bases). With 5 bases removed from V and 9 bases from J, the gap between germline ends came to 8 bases. CDR1 is SGHTA, CDR2 FQGNSA, per germline. This CDR3 is 11 amino acids long. The CDR3 is CASSDGGIQYF. CDR3 bases: TGTGCCAGCAGCGATGGAGGCATTCAGTACTTC. The full variable domain, completed using reference TRBV7-2 and TRBJ2-4, is GAGVSQSPSNKVTEKGKDVELRCDPISGHTALYWYRQSLGQGLEFLIYFQGNSAPDKSGLPSDRFSAERTGGSVSTLTIQRTQQEDSAVYLCASSDGGIQYFGAGTRLSVL.

V gene TRBV5-4 combines with J gene TRBJ2-7; 9 nucleotides match TRBD1. CDR1 is SGHNT and CDR2 is YYREEE in the germline V gene (reference sequence). The CDR3 has 16 amino acids. The V and J ends lost 1 base and 6 bases, in that order; junction bases with no gene match: 11. The CDR3 DNA is TGTGCCAGCAGCTTGTTAACCGGACAGGGGAGGCTCGAGCAGTACTTC. Protein product: CASSLLTGQGRLEQYF. The whole variable domain, filled in from reference TRBV5-4 and TRBJ2-7, reads ETGVTQSPTHLIKTRGQQVTLRCSSQSGHNTVSWYQQALGQGPQFIFQYYREEENGRGNFPPRFSGLQFPNYSSELNVNALELDDSALYLCASSLLTGQGRLEQYFGPGTRLTVT.

The rearrangement joins TRBV12-5 to TRBJ2-1; D may be TRBD1 (6 bases). Germline V gene data show CDR1 as LGHNT and CDR2 as FRNRAP. Trimming removed 0 bases from V and 5 bases from J, with 23 bases in between. The CDR3 is 19 amino acids. This CDR3 is CASGLVGGSARGWNNEQFF. The DNA of the CDR3 is TGTGCTAGTGGTTTGGTTGGGGGATCAGCCAGGGGTTGGAACAATGAGCAGTTCTTC.

To note about this clone: The same CDR3 can be traced to other DNA sequences in this sample. The J gene is TRBJ2-5, the V gene TRBV10-3, with D unclear. V lost 0 bases to trimming and J lost 2 bases, with 7 bases between them. The CDR3 consists of 14 residues. Germline V CDR1 and CDR2: ENHRY, SYGVKD. The CDR3 DNA sequence: TGTGCCATCAGTGAGTCGACCGGGCAAGAGACCCAGTACTTC. Translated: CAISESTGQETQYF.

This clone was found once. The rearrangement uses TRBV11-2 and TRBJ2-1; TRBD1 aligns across 8 bases. Germline CDR1 and CDR2: SGHAT and FQNNGV. This CDR3 contains 16 residues. The V gene end was trimmed by 3 bases and the J gene end by 0 bases; junction bases not matched to a gene: 4. For the CDR3, the DNA is TGTGCCAGCAGCTTTCAGGGGGCGAGCTCCTACAATGAGCAGTTCTTC. Its translation: CASSFQGASSYNEQFF.

V is TRBV5-4 and J is TRBJ2-1; 14 bases align to TRBD2. The CDR3 sequence is 16 residues long. Germline values: CDR1 SGHNT, CDR2 YYREEE (reference sequence). Trimming at V came to 3 bases and at J to 9 bases, leaving 8 bases not matched to a gene. CDR3 in DNA: TGTGCCAGCAGCTCTCCGACTAGCGGGGGGGCCAGTGAGCAGTTCTTC. Translated: CASSSPTSGGASEQFF. Full variable domain (remainder filled in from reference TRBV5-4 and TRBJ2-1): ETGVTQSPTHLIKTRGQQVTLRCSSQSGHNTVSWYQQALGQGPQFIFQYYREEENGRGNFPPRFSGLQFPNYSSELNVNALELDDSALYLCASSSPTSGGASEQFFGPGTRLTVL.

The chain recombines TRBV7-9 with TRBJ2-1, with 7 bases that match TRBD2. V lost 5 bases, J lost 3 bases, and 13 bases stayed unmatched. Germline lookup yields CDR1 SEHNR and CDR2 FQNEAQ (reference sequence). The CDR3 has 17 amino acids. The CDR3 sequence is CASSPPNRLADYNEQFF. Written as DNA, the CDR3 is TGTGCCAGCAGCCCCCCCAACCGACTAGCAGACTACAATGAGCAGTTCTTC.

The chain links TRBV10-2 to TRBJ2-2, with D possibly TRBD1 on 5 matching bases. The CDR3 contains 13 residues. V was shortened by 5 bases and J by 4 bases, with 8 bases between the two germline ends. CDR1 and CDR2 (germline): WSHSY, SAAADI. CDR3 sequence (DNA): TGCGCCAGCAGTTTAAGGGGCACCGGGGAGCTGTTTTTT. Translated, it gives CASSLRGTGELFF.

The CDR3 DNA sequence: TGTGCCACCAGCAGAGATAGTACACGTTCAGACTCTGGAAACACCATATATTTT. It encodes CATSRDSTRSDSGNTIYF. The rearrangement joins TRBV15 to TRBJ1-3; D unclear. This CDR3 is built from 18 residues. Germline V CDR1 and CDR2: LNHNV, YYDKDF (reference sequence). V gave up 0 bases and J gave up 0 bases, with 15 bases separating them.

The chain carries TRBV11-1 and TRBJ2-5; TRBD1 aligns across 9 bases. This CDR3 spans 18 amino acids. Germline V gene data show CDR1 as SGHAT and CDR2 as FQDESV (reference sequence). With V trimmed by 1 base and J by 4 bases, 13 bases remained unmatched. DNA for the CDR3: TGTGCCAGCAGCTTAGGGGTCACACGGACAGGGGAGAGAGAGACCCAGTACTTC. Translation gives CASSLGVTRTGERETQYF.

The V and J genes are TRBV19 and TRBJ2-1, with 9 positions matching TRBD1. Trimming cost V 1 base and J 7 bases; bases outside gene matches: 8. Germline CDR1 LNHDA, CDR2 SQIVND (reference sequence). The CDR3 extends over 16 amino acids. CDR3 protein: CASSIVSTGGWNEQFF. CDR3 in DNA: TGTGCCAGTAGTATAGTTTCGACAGGGGGTTGGAATGAGCAGTTCTTC.

A note on this clone: This may come from a read error, since a much larger clone is one base off. The same CDR3 is also encoded by other DNA sequences in this sample. The CDR3 spells CASSAGETQYF. CDR3 nucleotide sequence: TGTGCCAGCTCAGCAGGGGAGACCCAGTACTTC. The chain combines TRBV18 with TRBJ2-5, with TRBD1 as a possible D gene (5 bases). Trimming pared 5 bases from V and 5 bases from J, leaving 6 bases between. This CDR3 spans 11 amino acids. Looked up from germline, CDR1 is KGHSH and CDR2 is LQKENI.

The chain employs TRBV6-5 and TRBJ1-4; no definite D call. Per germline, CDR1 MNHEY and CDR2 SVGAGI. The CDR3 runs 14 residues. Trimming took off 2 bases at V and 7 bases at J, with 11 bases between the two ends. CDR3: CASSYGYSGEKLFF. CDR3 bases: TGTGCCAGCAGTTACGGTTACAGCGGTGAAAAACTGTTTTTT.

The chain uses TRBV29-1 and TRBJ2-3; 12 nucleotides match TRBD2. Germline CDR1 reads SQVTM; CDR2 reads ANQGSEA. CDR3 length: 21 amino acids. J was trimmed by 3 bases and V by 3 bases; bases with no gene match: 22. CDR3 coding DNA: TGCAGCGTTGACGGACTCTCGAAGGACCTAGCGGGAGGGTACTGGACAGATACGCAGTATTTT. This codes for CSVDGLSKDLAGGYWTDTQYF.

The rearrangement uses TRBV19 and TRBJ2-1, with 9 positions matching TRBD1. The length of the CDR3 is 14 residues. V lost 5 bases to trimming and J lost 6 bases; unmatched junction nucleotides: 5. The germline CDR1 and CDR2 sequences are LNHDA and SQIVND (reference sequence). CDR3 loop: CASSLGQGGNEQFF. The CDR3 DNA follows: TGTGCCAGTAGTTTGGGACAGGGTGGCAATGAGCAGTTCTTC.

This chain connects TRBV30 to TRBJ1-1; D is unresolved. The CDR3 is 13 amino acids. The V gene lost 2 bases and the J gene lost 1 base, with 8 bases spanning the gap. The germline V gene has CDR1 GTSNPN and CDR2 SVGIG (reference sequence). CDR3 sequence (DNA): TGTGCCTGGAGTAAGAGGGCGAACACTGAAGCTTTCTTT. Its protein product is CAWSKRANTEAFF.

This rearrangement joins TRBV28 to TRBJ2-5, with a possible D match to TRBD2 (5 bases). Trimming left V 5 bases short and J 7 bases short, with 11 bases between. Germline CDR1 reads MDHEN; CDR2 reads SYDVKM. CDR3 length: 12 amino acids. CDR3: CASSPLVGTQYF. CDR3 nucleotides: TGTGCCAGCAGTCCACTAGTGGGGACCCAGTACTTC.

About this clone itself: Other DNA sequences in the same sample also yield this CDR3. The chain couples TRBV5-1 to TRBJ2-5, with TRBD2 as a possible D gene (5 bases). Germline CDR1 and CDR2: SGHRS and YFSETQ. The CDR3 consists of 14 residues. The germline V and J ends were trimmed by 0 bases and 5 bases, with 11 bases remaining between them. The CDR3 here is CASSLDSRGETQYF. CDR3 nucleotides: TGCGCCAGCAGCTTGGACAGTCGAGGGGAGACCCAGTACTTC.

The chain recombines TRBV19 with TRBJ1-5; 7 bases fit TRBD1. This CDR3 has 13 residues. After removal of 10 bases from V and 7 bases from J, the junction contained 10 bases not matched to a gene. In germline, CDR1 is LNHDA, CDR2 SQIVND (reference sequence). The DNA for the CDR3 is TGTGCCATCGCCCGTACAGGGGACCAGCCCCAGCATTTT. Translated: CAIARTGDQPQHF.

The genes are TRBV5-4 and TRBJ2-3; TRBD2 might be the D (6 bases). Germline lookup yields CDR1 SGHNT and CDR2 YYREEE (reference sequence). This CDR3 region has 18 residues. The V end was cut by 9 bases, the J end by 1 base, with 27 bases between. CDR3 loop: CATQRVGGPTGGTDTQYF. CDR3 nucleotides: TGTGCCACTCAGCGGGTGGGGGGACCGACTGGGGGCACAGATACGCAGTATTTT. The whole variable domain, filled in from reference TRBV5-4 and TRBJ2-3, reads ETGVTQSPTHLIKTRGQQVTLRCSSQSGHNTVSWYQQALGQGPQFIFQYYREEENGRGNFPPRFSGLQFPNYSSELNVNALELDDSALYLCATQRVGGPTGGTDTQYFGPGTRLTVL.